The 6 T cell receptor beta chains below were found in one sample sequenced in a study of shared clonotypes between healthy human individuals. Sequencing used immunoSEQ multiplex PCR; TCRdb keeps in-frame clones, though not all of them. The data show around 690,000 clones, about 90% seen once. The sample comprised memory CD8+ T cells from PBMCs. Subset here: CD45RO+ cells pooled with CCR7-negative TemRA cells. All receptors derive from a man between 18 and 29 years old in good health. Some clones in this sample may be carry-over from other donors' samples.

The rearrangement uses TRBV5-6 and TRBJ2-1; D gene ambiguous. This CDR3 contains 17 residues. Germline V gene lookup returns CDR1 SGHDT and CDR2 YYEEEE. V was pared by 0 bases and J by 8 bases, with 21 bases between. DNA of the CDR3: TGTGCCAGCAGCTTGGTACTCCGGGCCCCGACGGCGGATGAGCAGTTCTTC. This translates into CASSLVLRAPTADEQFF.

The rearrangement uses TRBV6-5 and TRBJ1-4, with unresolved D. In germline, CDR1 is MNHEY, CDR2 SVGAGI. CDR3 length equals 11 residues. V gave up 6 bases and J gave up 13 bases, with 12 bases separating them. The CDR3 nucleotides are TGTGCCAGCAGCCAAGACGGCGCACTGTTTTTT. Protein sequence: CASSQDGALFF.

CDR3 bases: TGCAGCGCCGCGATGGGCACTGAAGCTTTCTTT. Translating it yields CSAAMGTEAFF. This chain connects TRBV29-1 to TRBJ1-1; no reliable D call. Germline CDR1 and CDR2: SQVTM and ANQGSEA. The CDR3 contains 11 residues. Trimming pared 7 bases from V and 4 bases from J, leaving 10 bases between.

This chain links TRBV5-1 with TRBJ2-1; 9 positions match TRBD2. J lost 8 bases, V lost 0 bases, and 12 bases had no gene match. The CDR3 extends over 17 amino acids. Germline V gives CDR1 SGHRS, CDR2 YFSETQ. Here the CDR3 reads CASSLAGVAGVDDEQFF. The CDR3 DNA reads as TGCGCCAGCAGCTTGGCCGGGGTAGCGGGAGTGGACGATGAGCAGTTCTTC. The complete variable domain, with remaining parts taken from reference TRBV5-1 and TRBJ2-1, reads KAGVTQTPRYLIKTRGQQVTLSCSPISGHRSVSWYQQTPGQGLQFLFEYFSETQRNKGNFPGRFSGRQFSNSRSEMNVSTLELGDSALYLCASSLAGVAGVDDEQFFGPGTRLTVL.

In DNA, the CDR3 is TGTGCCAGTAGTATTAGTCGTGATAGCAATCAGCCCCAGCATTTT. It translates to CASSISRDSNQPQHF. This sequence joins TRBV19 and TRBJ1-5; no definite D call. The CDR3 contains 15 residues. CDR1 and CDR2 from the germline V gene are LNHDA and SQIVND (reference sequence). Trimming stripped 3 bases from V and 0 bases from J, with 9 bases between.

This chain joins TRBV6-1 and TRBJ2-5; 8 bases are shared with TRBD1. CDR1 and CDR2 from the germline V gene are MNHNS and SASEGT. Trimming removed 3 bases from V and 2 bases from J; junction bases left unmatched: 2. CDR3 length: 14 residues. CDR3 coding DNA: TGTGCCAGCAGTGACCGGGACAGGCAAGAGACCCAGTACTTC. It codes for CASSDRDRQETQYF.